One sample yielded the 5 T cell receptor beta chains listed below, sequenced in a study of human T cells and chemical hapten exposure. As for time point: patch test 3, about 24 weeks after DPC sensitization. As for treatment: therapeutic diphenylcyclopropenone sensitization with weekly scalp DPC. TCRdb reprocessed the RACE reads with MiXCR, giving one entry per CDR3 protein. Of 82,000 or so distinct CDR3 sequences listed, approximately 13% were seen once; the top ten hold roughly 6%. Sample: whole blood, taken in connection with sensitization to the hapten diphenylcyclopropenone (DPC). These receptors all stem from a woman aged 45-65 years with alopecia areata. Some clones in this sample may be carry-over from other donors' samples.

This clonotype turned up a few times. The rearrangement links TRBV19 to TRBJ2-1, with TRBD2 as a possible D gene (7 bases). Germline loops: CDR1 LNHDA, CDR2 SQIVND (reference sequence). This CDR3 contains 16 residues. V lost 6 bases, J lost 10 bases, and 25 bases lay in between. The CDR3 DNA reads as TGTGCCAGTAGCACTCCGGGTGGTCCGCCGGGGGGCGAGCAGTTCTTC. Translation: CASSTPGGPPGGEQFF.

The DNA of the CDR3 is TGCAGCGTTGGTTGGGTCACTGAAGCTTTCTTT. This gives the protein CSVGWVTEAFF. The chain couples TRBV29-1 to TRBJ1-1; D ambiguous. CDR3 length equals 11 residues. V shed 4 bases and J shed 4 bases, with 7 bases lying between them. The germline V gene encodes CDR1 SQVTM and CDR2 ANQGSEA.

This clonotype was seen many times. The genes are TRBV20-1 and TRBJ1-4; a weak D match, TRBD1 (5 bases). Germline CDR1 and CDR2: DFQATT and SNEGSKA (reference sequence). Trimming removed 7 bases at V and 5 bases at J, with 11 bases between. This CDR3 is built from 12 residues. CDR3 sequence: CSVGSGNEKLFF. CDR3 bases: TGCAGTGTGGGGTCAGGGAATGAAAAACTGTTTTTT.

This clonotype was seen at least ten times. The chain recombines TRBV30 with TRBJ2-7, with 8 bases that match TRBD2. J was trimmed by 4 bases and V by 0 bases; bases with no gene match: 2. Germline loops: CDR1 GTSNPN, CDR2 SVGIG (reference sequence). This CDR3 spans 13 amino acids. The DNA of the CDR3 is TGTGCCTGGAGTGTCGCGGGAGGTTACGAGCAGTACTTC. It specifies CAWSVAGGYEQYF.

This clonotype came up a few times. V usage is TRBV20-1 and J usage is TRBJ2-3, with a possible D match to TRBD2 (6 bases). The V end lost 6 bases, the J end lost 2 bases, and 21 bases lay between the germline ends. Germline CDR1 reads DFQATT; CDR2 reads SNEGSKA (reference sequence). The CDR3 is 16 amino acids. The CDR3 loop is CSAEGPLAGSTDTQYF. For the CDR3, the DNA is TGCAGTGCCGAGGGGCCCCTGGCGGGGTCCACAGATACGCAGTATTTT.